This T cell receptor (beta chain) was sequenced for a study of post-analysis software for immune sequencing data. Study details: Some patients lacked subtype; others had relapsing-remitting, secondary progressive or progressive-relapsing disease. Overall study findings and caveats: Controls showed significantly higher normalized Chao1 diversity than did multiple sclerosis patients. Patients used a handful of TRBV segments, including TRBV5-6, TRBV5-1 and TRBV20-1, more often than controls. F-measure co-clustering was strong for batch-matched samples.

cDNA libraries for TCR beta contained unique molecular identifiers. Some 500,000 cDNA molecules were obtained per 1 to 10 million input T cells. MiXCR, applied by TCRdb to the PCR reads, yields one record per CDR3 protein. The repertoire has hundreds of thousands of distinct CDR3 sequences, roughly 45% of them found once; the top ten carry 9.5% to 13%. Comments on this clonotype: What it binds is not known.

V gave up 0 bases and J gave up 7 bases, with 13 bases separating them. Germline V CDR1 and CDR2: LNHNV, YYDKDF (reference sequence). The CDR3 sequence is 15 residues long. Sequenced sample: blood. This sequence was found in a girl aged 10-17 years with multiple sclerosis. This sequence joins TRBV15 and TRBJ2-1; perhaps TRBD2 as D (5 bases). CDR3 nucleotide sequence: TGTGCCACCAGCAGAGATGGCATGAGGGCTAATGAGCAGTTCTTC. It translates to CATSRDGMRANEQFF. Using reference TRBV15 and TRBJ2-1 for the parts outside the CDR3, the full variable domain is DAMVIQNPRYQVTQFGKPVTLSCSQTLNHNVMYWYQQKSSQAPKLLFHYYDKDFNNEADTPDNFQSRRPNTSFCFLDIRSPGLGDTAMYLCATSRDGMRANEQFFGPGTRLTVL.